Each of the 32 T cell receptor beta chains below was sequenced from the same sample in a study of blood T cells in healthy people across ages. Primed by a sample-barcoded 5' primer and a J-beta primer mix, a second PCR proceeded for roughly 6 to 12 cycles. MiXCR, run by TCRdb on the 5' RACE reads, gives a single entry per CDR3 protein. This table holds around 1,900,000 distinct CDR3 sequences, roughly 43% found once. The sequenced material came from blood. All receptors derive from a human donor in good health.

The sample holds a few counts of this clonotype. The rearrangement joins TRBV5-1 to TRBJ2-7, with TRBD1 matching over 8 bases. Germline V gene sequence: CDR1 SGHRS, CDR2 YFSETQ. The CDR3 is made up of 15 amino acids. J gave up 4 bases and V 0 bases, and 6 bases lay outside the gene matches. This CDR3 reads CASSLGPTGVYEQYF. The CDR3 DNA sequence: TGCGCCAGCAGCTTGGGACCGACAGGGGTTTACGAGCAGTACTTC.

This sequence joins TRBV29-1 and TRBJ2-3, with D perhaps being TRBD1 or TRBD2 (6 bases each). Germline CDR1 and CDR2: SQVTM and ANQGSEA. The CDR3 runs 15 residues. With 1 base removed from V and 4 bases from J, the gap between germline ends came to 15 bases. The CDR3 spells CSVEVRGAPPDTQYF. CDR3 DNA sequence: TGCAGCGTTGAAGTTAGGGGGGCCCCCCCAGATACGCAGTATTTT.

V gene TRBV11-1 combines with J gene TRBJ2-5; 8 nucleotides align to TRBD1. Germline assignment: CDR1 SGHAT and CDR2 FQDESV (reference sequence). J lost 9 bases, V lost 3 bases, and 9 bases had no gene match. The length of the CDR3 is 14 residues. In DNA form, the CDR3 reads TGTGCCAGCAGCTTGAACCACAGGGGGGAGTCCCAGTACTTC. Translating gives CASSLNHRGESQYF.

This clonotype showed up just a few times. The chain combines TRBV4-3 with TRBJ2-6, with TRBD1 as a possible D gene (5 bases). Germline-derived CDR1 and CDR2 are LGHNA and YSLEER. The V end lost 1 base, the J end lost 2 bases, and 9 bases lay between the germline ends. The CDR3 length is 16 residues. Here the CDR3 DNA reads TGCGCCAGCAGCCAAGTGAAGGGGACTGGGGCCAACGTCCTGACTTTC. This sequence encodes CASSQVKGTGANVLTF.

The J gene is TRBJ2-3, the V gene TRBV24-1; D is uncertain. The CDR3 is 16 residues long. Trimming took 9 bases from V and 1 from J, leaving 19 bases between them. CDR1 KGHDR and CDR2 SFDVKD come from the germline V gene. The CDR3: CATSQSAELGTDTQYF. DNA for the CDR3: TGTGCCACCTCGCAGTCGGCCGAATTGGGCACAGATACGCAGTATTTT.

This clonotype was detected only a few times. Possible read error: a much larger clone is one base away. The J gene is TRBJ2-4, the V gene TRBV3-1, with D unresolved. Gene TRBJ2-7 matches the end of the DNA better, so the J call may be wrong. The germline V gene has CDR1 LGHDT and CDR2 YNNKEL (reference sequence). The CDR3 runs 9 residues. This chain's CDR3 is CASSHEQYF. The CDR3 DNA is TGTGCCAGCAGCCACGAGCAGTACTTC.

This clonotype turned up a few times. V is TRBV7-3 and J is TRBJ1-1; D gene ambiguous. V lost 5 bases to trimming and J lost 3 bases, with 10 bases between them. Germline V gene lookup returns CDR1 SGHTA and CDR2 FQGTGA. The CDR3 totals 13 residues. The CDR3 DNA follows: TGTGCCAGCAGCGGCACGGGGTACACTGAAGCTTTCTTT. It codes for CASSGTGYTEAFF. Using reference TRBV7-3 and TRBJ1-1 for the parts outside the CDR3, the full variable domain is GAGVSQTPSNKVTEKGKYVELRCDPISGHTALYWYRQSLGQGPEFLIYFQGTGAADDSGLPNDRFFAVRPEGSVSTLKIQRTERGDSAVYLCASSGTGYTEAFFGQGTRLTVV.

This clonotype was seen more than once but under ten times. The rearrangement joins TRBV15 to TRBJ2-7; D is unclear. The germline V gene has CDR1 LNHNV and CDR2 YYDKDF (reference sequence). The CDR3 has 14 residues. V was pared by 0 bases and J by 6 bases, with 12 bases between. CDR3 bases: TGTGCCACCAGCAGAGATACCCAGGTCTCCGAGCAGTACTTC. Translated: CATSRDTQVSEQYF.

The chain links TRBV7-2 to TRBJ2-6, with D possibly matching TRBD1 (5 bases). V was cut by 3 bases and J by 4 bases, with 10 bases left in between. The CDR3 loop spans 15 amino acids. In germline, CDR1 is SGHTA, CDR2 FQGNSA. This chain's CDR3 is CASSFTTGGANVLTF. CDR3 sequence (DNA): TGTGCCAGCAGCTTCACCACAGGCGGGGCCAACGTCCTGACTTTC.

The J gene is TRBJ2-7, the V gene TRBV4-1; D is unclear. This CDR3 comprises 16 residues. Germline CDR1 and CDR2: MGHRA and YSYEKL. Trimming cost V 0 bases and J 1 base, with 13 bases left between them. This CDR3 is CASSQDRRIGSYEQYF. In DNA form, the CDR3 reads TGCGCCAGCAGCCAAGATAGGAGAATAGGGTCCTACGAGCAGTACTTC.

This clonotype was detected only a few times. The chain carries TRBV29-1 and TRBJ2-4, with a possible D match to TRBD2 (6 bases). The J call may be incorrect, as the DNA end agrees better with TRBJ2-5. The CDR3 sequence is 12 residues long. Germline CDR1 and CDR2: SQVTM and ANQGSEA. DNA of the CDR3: TGCAGCGTACACACTAGCCTGGAGACCCAGTACTTC. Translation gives CSVHTSLETQYF.

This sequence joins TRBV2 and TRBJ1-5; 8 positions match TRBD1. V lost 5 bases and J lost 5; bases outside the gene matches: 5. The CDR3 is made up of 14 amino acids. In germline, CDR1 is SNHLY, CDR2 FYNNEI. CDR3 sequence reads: CASSTQGADQPQHF. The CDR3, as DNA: TGTGCCAGCAGTACCCAGGGGGCGGATCAGCCCCAGCATTTT.

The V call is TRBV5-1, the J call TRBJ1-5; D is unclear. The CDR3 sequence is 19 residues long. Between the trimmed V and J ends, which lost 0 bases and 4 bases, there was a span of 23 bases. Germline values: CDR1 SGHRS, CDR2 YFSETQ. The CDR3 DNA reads TGCGCCAGCAGCTTGGCCGTGGTCCCGAAGCAGGTCCGTAATCAGCCCCAGCATTTT. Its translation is CASSLAVVPKQVRNQPQHF.

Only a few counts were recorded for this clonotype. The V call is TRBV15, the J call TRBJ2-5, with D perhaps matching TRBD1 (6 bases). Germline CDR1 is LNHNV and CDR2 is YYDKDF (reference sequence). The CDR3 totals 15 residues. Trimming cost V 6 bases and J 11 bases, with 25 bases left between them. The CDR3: CATSPRDRPVGEQYF. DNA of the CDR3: TGTGCCACCAGTCCAAGAGACAGGCCTGTGGGGGAGCAGTACTTC.

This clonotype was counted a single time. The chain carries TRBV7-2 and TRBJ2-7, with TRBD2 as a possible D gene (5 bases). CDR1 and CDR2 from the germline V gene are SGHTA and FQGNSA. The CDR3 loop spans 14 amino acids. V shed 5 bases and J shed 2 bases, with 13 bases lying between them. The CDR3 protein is CASSAGVQTYEQYF. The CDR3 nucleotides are TGTGCCAGCAGCGCCGGGGTACAAACCTACGAGCAGTACTTC.

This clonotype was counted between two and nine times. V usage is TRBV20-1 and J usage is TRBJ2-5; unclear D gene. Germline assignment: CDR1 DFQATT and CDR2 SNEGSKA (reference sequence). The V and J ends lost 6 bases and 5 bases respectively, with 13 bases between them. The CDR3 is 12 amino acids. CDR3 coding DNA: TGCAGTGCCGGAAAGTATGAGGAGACCCAGTACTTC. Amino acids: CSAGKYEETQYF.

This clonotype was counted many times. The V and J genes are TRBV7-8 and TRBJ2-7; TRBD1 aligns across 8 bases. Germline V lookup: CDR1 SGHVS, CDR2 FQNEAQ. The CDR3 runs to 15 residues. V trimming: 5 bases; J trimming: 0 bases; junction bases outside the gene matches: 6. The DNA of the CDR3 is TGTGCCAGCAGCCCTTGGACAGGGAGCTCCTACGAGCAGTACTTC. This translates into CASSPWTGSSYEQYF.

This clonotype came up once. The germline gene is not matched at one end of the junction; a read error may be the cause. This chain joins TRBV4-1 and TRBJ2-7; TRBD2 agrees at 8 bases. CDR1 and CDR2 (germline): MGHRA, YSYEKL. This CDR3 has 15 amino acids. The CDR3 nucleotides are TGCGCCAGCAGCCAAGAGTCCAGCGGGGGCTACAAGCAGTACTTC. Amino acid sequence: CASSQESSGGYKQYF.

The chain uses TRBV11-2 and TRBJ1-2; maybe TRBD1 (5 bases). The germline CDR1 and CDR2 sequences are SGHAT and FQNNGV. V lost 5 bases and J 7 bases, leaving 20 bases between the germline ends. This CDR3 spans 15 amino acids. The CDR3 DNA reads TGTGCCAGCAGCCTCCCTACAGGCGGGGGTGGTGGCTACACCTTC. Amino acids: CASSLPTGGGGGYTF.

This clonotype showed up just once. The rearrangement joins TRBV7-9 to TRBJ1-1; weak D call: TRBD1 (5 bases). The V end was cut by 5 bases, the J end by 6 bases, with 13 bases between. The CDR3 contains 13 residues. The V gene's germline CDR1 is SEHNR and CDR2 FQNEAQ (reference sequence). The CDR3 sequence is CASSTDQGAEAFF. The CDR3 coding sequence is TGTGCCAGCAGCACAGACCAGGGTGCTGAAGCTTTCTTT.

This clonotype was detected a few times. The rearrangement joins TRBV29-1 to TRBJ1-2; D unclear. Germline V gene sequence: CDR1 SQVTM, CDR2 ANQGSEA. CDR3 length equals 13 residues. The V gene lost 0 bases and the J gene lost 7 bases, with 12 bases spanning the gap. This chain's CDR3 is CSVEEAEPGGYTF. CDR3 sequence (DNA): TGCAGCGTTGAAGAAGCTGAACCAGGTGGCTACACCTTC.

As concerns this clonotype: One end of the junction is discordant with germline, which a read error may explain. The CDR3: CASSLDTAYTDTQDF. The CDR3 DNA is TGTGCCAGCAGTTTAGATACGGCTTACACAGATACGCAGGATTTT. The chain employs TRBV12-3 or TRBV12-4 and TRBJ2-3; D not certain. The CDR3 has 15 amino acids.

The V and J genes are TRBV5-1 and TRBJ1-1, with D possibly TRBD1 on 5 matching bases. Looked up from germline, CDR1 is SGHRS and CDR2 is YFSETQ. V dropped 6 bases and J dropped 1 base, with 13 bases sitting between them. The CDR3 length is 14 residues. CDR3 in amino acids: CASTPITGNTEAFF. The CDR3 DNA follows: TGCGCCAGCACCCCCATTACAGGGAACACTGAAGCTTTCTTT. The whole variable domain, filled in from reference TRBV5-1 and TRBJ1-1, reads KAGVTQTPRYLIKTRGQQVTLSCSPISGHRSVSWYQQTPGQGLQFLFEYFSETQRNKGNFPGRFSGRQFSNSRSEMNVSTLELGDSALYLCASTPITGNTEAFFGQGTRLTVV.

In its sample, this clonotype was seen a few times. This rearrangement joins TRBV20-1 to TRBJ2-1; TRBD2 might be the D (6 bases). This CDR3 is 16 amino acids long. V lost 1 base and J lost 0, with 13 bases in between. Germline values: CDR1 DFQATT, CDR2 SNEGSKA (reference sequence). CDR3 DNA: TGCAGTGCTAGAGGAACACGGGGGAGCTCCTACAATGAGCAGTTCTTC. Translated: CSARGTRGSSYNEQFF.

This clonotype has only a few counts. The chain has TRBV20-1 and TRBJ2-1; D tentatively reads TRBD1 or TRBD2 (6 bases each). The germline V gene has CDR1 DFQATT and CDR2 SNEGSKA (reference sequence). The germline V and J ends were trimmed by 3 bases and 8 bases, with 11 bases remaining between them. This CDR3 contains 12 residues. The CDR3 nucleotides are TGCAGTGCTAGGGGGGGCCCGCATGAGCAGTTCTTC. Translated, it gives CSARGGPHEQFF.

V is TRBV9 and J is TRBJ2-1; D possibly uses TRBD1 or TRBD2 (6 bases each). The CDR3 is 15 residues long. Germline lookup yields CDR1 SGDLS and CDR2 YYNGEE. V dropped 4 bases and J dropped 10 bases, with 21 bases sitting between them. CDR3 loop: CASSPPDRGPEEQFF. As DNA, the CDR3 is TGTGCCAGCAGCCCCCCGGACCGGGGGCCTGAGGAGCAGTTCTTC. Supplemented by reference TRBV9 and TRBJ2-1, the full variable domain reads DSGVTQTPKHLITATGQRVTLRCSPRSGDLSVYWYQQSLDQGLQFLIQYYNGEERAKGNILERFSAQQFPDLHSELNLSSLELGDSALYFCASSPPDRGPEEQFFGPGTRLTVL.

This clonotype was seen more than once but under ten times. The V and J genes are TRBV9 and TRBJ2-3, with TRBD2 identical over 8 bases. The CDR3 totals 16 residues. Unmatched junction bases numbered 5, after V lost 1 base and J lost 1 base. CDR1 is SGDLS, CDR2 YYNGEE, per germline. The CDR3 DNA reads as TGTGCCAGCAGCGTAAAAGCGGGGGAGCGCACAGATACGCAGTATTTT. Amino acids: CASSVKAGERTDTQYF.

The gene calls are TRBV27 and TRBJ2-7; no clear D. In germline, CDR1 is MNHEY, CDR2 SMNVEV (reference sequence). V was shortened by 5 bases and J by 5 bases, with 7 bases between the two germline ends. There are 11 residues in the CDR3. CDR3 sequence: CASSNRNEQYF. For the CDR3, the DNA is TGTGCCAGCAGTAATAGAAACGAGCAGTACTTC.

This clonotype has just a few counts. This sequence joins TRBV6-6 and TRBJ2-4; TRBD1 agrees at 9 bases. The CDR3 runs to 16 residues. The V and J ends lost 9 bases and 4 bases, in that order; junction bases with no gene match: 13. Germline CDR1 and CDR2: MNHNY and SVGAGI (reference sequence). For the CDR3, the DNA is TGTGCCAGTAGCCAAAGACAGGGGGGGCATAAAAACATTCAGTACTTC. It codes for CASSQRQGGHKNIQYF.

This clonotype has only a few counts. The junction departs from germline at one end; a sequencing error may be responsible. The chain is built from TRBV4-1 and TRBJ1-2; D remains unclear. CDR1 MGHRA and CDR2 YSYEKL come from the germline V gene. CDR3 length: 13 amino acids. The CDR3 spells CASSQGPNYGSTF. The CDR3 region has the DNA TGCGCCAGCAGCCAAGGGCCTAACTATGGCTCCACCTTC.

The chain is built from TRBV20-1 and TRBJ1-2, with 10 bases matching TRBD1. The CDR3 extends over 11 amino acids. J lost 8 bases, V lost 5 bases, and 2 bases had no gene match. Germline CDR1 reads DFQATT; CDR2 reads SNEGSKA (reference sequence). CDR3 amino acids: CSAWTGGGYTF. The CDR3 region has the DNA TGCAGTGCTTGGACAGGGGGAGGCTACACCTTC.

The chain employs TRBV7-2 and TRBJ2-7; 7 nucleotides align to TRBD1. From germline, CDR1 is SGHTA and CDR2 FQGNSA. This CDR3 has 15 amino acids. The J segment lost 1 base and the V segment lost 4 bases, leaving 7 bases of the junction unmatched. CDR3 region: CASSSSGQRSYEQYF. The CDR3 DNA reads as TGTGCCAGCAGCTCGTCGGGACAGAGATCCTACGAGCAGTACTTC.